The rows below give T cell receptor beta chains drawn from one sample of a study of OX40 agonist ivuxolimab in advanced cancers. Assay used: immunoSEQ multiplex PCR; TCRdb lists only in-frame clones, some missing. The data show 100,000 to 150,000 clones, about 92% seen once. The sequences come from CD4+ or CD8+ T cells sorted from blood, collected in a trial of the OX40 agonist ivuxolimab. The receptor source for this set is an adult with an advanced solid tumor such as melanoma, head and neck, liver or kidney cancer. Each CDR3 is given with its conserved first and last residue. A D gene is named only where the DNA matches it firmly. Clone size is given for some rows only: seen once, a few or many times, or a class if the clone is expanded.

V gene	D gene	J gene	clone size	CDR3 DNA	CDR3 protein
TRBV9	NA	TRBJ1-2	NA	TGTGCCAGCAGCGTAGCTACAGGGAGCTATGGCTACACCTTC	CASSVATGSYGYTF
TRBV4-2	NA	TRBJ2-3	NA	TGTGCCAGCAGCCACGGTATGGCTCCCCAAGAACGAAACACAGATACGCAGTATTTT	CASSHGMAPQERNTDTQYF
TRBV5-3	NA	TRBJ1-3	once	TGTGCCAGAAGCTTGGTCTGGGAGGGGGGAAACACCATATATTTT	CARSLVWEGGNTIYF
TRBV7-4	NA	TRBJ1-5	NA	TGTGCCAGCACCGCCGGCAGGGGCTATCAGCCCCAGCATTTT	CASTAGRGYQPQHF
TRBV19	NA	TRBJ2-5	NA	TGTGCCAGTAATCAGGGACACCGAGAGACCCAGTACTTC	CASNQGHRETQYF
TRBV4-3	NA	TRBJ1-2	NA	TGCGCCAGCAGCCAAGATCTTAGCCGGTCTGGTGATGGCTACACCTTC	CASSQDLSRSGDGYTF
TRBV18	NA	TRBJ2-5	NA	TGTGCCAGCTCGCCCAGGGCCCAAGAGACCCAGTACTTC	CASSPRAQETQYF
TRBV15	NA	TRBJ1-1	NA	TGTGCCACCAGCAGAGGTGTGACAGGATTAAAGAACACTGAAGCTTTCTTT	CATSRGVTGLKNTEAFF
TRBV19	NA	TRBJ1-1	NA	TGTGCCAGTAGTATAGATCAGCAGTTGGGGACTTTCTTT	CASSIDQQLGTFF
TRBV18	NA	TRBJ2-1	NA	TGTGCCAGCTCGCAGGGGAATGAGCAGTTCTTC	CASSQGNEQFF
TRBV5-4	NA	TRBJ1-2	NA	TGTGCCAGCACTACTCCACAGGGAATAGATGGCTACACCTTC	CASTTPQGIDGYTF
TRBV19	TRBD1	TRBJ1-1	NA	TGTGCCAGTAGTATCCCACAGGGGGCGAACACTGAAGCTTTCTTT	CASSIPQGANTEAFF
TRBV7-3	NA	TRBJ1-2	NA	TGTGCCAGCAGCTTAAACCCCGGAGGTGGGGCCGGTCGCTATGGCTACACCTTC	CASSLNPGGGAGRYGYTF
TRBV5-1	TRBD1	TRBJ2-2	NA	TGCGCCAGCAGCTCGCCTCGAGGGGACAGGGTAAACACCGGGGAGCTGTTTTTT	CASSSPRGDRVNTGELFF
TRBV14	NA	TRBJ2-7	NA	TGTGCCAGCAGCCAACCCGGGACAACGTACGAGCAGTACTTC	CASSQPGTTYEQYF
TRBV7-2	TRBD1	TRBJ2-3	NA	TGTGCCAGCAGCCCAGTCCGGGACAGGGGATTCAGGCAGACAGATACGCAGTATTTT	CASSPVRDRGFRQTDTQYF
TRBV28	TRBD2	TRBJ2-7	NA	TGTGCCATAAGCAGGGGCGGGAGGGGCGAGCAGTACTTC	CAISRGGRGEQYF
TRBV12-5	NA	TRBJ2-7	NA	TGTGCTAGTGGTACGCGAACAGGTGCATACGAGCAGTACTTC	CASGTRTGAYEQYF
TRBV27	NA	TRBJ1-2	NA	TGTGCCAGCAGTTTAGAGGGACCTTATGGCTACACCTTC	CASSLEGPYGYTF
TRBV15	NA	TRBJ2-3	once	TGTGCCACCAGCAGCCCCGGTCATACGCAGTATTTT	CATSSPGHTQYF
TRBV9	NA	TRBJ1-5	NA	TGTGCCAGCAGAGAGACAGGTAAAGATCAGCCCCAGCATTTT	CASRETGKDQPQHF
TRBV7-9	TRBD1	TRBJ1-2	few	TGTGCCAGCAGCAGGGACAGGGTCGCCTATGGCTACACCTTC	CASSRDRVAYGYTF
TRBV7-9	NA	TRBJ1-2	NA	TGTGCCAGCAGCTTAGCAGGGGCCTATGGCTACACCTTC	CASSLAGAYGYTF
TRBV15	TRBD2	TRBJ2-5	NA	TGTGCCACCAGCAGAGATGAAACGGGTAGGGCTAGCGGGGACCAAGAGACCCAGTACTTC	CATSRDETGRASGDQETQYF
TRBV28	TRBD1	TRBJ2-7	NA	TGTGCCAGCAGTTTAAGATCGGCTGCGGGACAGGGCGACTTC	CASSLRSAAGQGDF
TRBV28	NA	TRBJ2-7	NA	TGTGCCAGCAGCCTGCAGGGTTCAGGAGGGCGGCGCGAGCAGTACTTC	CASSLQGSGGRREQYF
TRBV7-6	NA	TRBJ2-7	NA	TGTGCCAGCAGCTTGGCCGACGGAACCTACGAGCAGTACTTC	CASSLADGTYEQYF
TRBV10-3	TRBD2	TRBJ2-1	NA	TGTGCCATCAGTGATCCAGGGACTAGCGGGAGAACCCATGAGCAGTTCTTC	CAISDPGTSGRTHEQFF
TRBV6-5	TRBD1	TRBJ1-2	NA	TGTGCCAGCAGCACTACAGGGGCCGTAGTTGGCTACACCTTC	CASSTTGAVVGYTF
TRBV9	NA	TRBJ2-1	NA	TGTGCCAGCAGCCCACCCACTTTAGCAGTGAGCTCCTACAATGAGCAGTTCTTC	CASSPPTLAVSSYNEQFF
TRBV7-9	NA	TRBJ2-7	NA	TGTGCCAGCAGCTCCCAGGTCAGCTCCTACGAGCAGTACTTC	CASSSQVSSYEQYF
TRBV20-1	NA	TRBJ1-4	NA	TGCAGTGCCCATGGACAGGAAAAACTGTTTTTT	CSAHGQEKLFF
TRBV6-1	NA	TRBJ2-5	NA	TGTGCCAGCAGTGGGTCCCAAGAGACCCAGTACTTC	CASSGSQETQYF
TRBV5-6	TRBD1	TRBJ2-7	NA	TGTGCCAGCAGGGAGAGTCCAGGGGGCGGCTCTTGGGAGCAGTACTTC	CASRESPGGGSWEQYF
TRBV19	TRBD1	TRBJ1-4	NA	TGTGCCATTCAGGACAGGGATAATGAAAAACTGTTTTTT	CAIQDRDNEKLFF
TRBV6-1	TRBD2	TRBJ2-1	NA	TGTGCCAGCAGTGATCTAGCGGGGGGGAATGAGCAGTTCTTC	CASSDLAGGNEQFF
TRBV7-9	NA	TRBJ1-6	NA	TGTGCCAGCAGCTTAGGACAGATTAATTCACCCCTCCACTTT	CASSLGQINSPLHF
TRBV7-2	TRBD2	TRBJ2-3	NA	TGTGCCAGCAGCCGTCCGGAAGCGGGGGGCGGGGATACGCAGTATTTT	CASSRPEAGGGDTQYF
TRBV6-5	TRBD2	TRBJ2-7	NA	TGTGCCAGCAGTTACGGCACTAGCGGGAGCTACGAGCAGTACTTC	CASSYGTSGSYEQYF
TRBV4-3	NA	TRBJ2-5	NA	TGCGCCAGCAGCCAAGTTGGGGACTGGGGTGTGACCCAGTACTTC	CASSQVGDWGVTQYF
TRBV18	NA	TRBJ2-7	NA	TGTGCCAGCTCACAAAACCCCAATGGAAGATACGAGCAGTACTTC	CASSQNPNGRYEQYF
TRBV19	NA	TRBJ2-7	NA	TGTGCCAGTAGTATATATCCCGGTTTGGGCTACGAGCAGTACTTC	CASSIYPGLGYEQYF
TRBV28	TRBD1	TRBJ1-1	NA	TGTGCCAGCAGTCCAATTGGACAGGGAACTGAAGCTTTCTTT	CASSPIGQGTEAFF
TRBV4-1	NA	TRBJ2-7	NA	TGCGCCAGCAGCCCGAGCCGGGACACAGACTACAGCCACTACGAGCAGTACTTC	CASSPSRDTDYSHYEQYF
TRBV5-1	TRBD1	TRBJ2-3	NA	TGCGCCAGCAGAACCGGGACAGGGGCCGACACAGATACGCAGTATTTT	CASRTGTGADTDTQYF
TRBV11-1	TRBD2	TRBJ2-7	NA	TGTGCCAGCAGGAAGACTAGCGGAACCTACGAGCAGTACTTC	CASRKTSGTYEQYF
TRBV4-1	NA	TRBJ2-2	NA	TGCGCCAGCAGCCAGGAGGGGGGTCTGGGCCAGGTCGGGGAGCTGTTTTTT	CASSQEGGLGQVGELFF